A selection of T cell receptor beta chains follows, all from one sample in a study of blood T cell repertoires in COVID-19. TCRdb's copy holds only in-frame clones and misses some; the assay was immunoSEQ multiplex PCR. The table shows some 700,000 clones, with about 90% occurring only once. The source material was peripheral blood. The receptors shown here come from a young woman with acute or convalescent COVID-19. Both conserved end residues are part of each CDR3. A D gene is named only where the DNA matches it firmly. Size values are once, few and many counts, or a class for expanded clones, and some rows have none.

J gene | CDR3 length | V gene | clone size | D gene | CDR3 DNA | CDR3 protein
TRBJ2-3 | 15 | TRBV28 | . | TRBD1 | TGTGCCAGCAGCCCCCCTGACAGGGGAACAGATACGCAGTATTTT | CASSPPDRGTDTQYF
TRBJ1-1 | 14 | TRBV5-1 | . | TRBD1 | TGCGCCAGCAGCTCTACAGGGGTTGGAACTGAAGCTTTCTTT | CASSSTGVGTEAFF
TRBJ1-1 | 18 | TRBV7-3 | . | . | TGTGCCAGCAGCAAGCCCACCCCAGGGTTACGAAAAAACACTGAAGCTTTCTTT | CASSKPTPGLRKNTEAFF
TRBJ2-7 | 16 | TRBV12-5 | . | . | TGTGCTAGTGGTTTGGTACTTGGGGGCCGAGGCTACGAGCAGTACTTC | CASGLVLGGRGYEQYF
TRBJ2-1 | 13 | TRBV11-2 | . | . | TGTGCCAGCAGCTTAAGCCCGCCCAATGAGCAGTTCTTC | CASSLSPPNEQFF
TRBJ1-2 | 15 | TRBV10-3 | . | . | TGTGCCATCAAAGCGGGAGCAGGGGAGGACTATGGCTACACCTTC | CAIKAGAGEDYGYTF
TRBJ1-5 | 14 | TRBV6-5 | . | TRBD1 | TGTGCCAGCAGCCAGGGACAGCGAAATCAGCCCCAGCATTTT | CASSQGQRNQPQHF
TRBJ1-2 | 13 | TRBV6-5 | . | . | TGTGCCAGCAGTTTATCGGGGATCTATGGCTACACCTTC | CASSLSGIYGYTF
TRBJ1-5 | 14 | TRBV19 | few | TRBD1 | TGTGCCAGTAGGACTGACAGGGGCCATCAGCCCCAGCATTTT | CASRTDRGHQPQHF
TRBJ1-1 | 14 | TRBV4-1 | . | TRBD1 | TGCGCCAGCAGCCGAGAAGACAGGGCCCCCCGAGCTTTCTTT | CASSREDRAPRAFF
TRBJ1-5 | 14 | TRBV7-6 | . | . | TGTGCCAGCAGCTTGAGAGAGGGAGGTCAGCCCCAGCATTTT | CASSLREGGQPQHF
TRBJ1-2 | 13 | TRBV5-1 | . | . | TGCGCCAGCAGCTTGGACAGGGAAGGAGGCTACACCTTC | CASSLDREGGYTF
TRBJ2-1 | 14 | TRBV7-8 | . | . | TGTGCCAGCAGCTCAGCGGACAGATACAATGAGCAGTTCTTC | CASSSADRYNEQFF
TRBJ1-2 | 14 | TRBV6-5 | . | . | TGTGCCAGCAGCTCGCCTGACAGATTCTATGGCTACACCTTC | CASSSPDRFYGYTF
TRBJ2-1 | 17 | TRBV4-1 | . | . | TGCGCCAGCAGCCAAGATAACGGGAGACTAAGGGGCAATGAGCAGTTCTTC | CASSQDNGRLRGNEQFF
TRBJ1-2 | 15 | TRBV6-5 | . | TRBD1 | TGTGCCAGCAGTTACTCCGGACAGGGTATCTATGGCTACACCTTC | CASSYSGQGIYGYTF
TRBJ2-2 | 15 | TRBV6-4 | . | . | TGTGCCAGCAGTGAAGTGGGCGCGAACACCGGGGAGCTGTTTTTT | CASSEVGANTGELFF
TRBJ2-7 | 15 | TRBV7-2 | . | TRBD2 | TGTGCCAGCAGTCAGCGGGGGGGCCGTTTCTACGAGCAGTACTTC | CASSQRGGRFYEQYF
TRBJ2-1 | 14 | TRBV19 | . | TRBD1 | TGTGCCAGTACCTCGGGACAGACCTACAATGAGCAGTTCTTC | CASTSGQTYNEQFF
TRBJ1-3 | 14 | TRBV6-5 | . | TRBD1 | TGTGCCAACCTAGGACAGGGGCGTTTAAACACCATATATTTT | CANLGQGRLNTIYF
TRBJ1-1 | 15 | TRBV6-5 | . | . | TGTGCCAGCAGTTACCAGGGGATCGATGGCACTGAAGCTTTCTTT | CASSYQGIDGTEAFF
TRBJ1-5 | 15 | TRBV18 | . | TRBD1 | TGTGCCAGCTCACTACTACAGGGGGGGGATCAGCCCCAGCATTTT | CASSLLQGGDQPQHF
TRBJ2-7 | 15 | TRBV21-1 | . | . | . | CARYPVGQGTYEQYF
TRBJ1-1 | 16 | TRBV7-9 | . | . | TGTGCCAGCAGCGCGCATTCCGGGGTATCGGGGACTGAAGCTTTCTTT | CASSAHSGVSGTEAFF
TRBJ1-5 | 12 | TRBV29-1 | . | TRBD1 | TGCAGCGCCACGACAGGGGATCAGCCCCAGCATTTT | CSATTGDQPQHF
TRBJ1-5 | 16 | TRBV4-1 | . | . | TGCGCCAGCAGCCAAGAGTCGGGGGGCATCAATCAGCCCCAGCATTTT | CASSQESGGINQPQHF